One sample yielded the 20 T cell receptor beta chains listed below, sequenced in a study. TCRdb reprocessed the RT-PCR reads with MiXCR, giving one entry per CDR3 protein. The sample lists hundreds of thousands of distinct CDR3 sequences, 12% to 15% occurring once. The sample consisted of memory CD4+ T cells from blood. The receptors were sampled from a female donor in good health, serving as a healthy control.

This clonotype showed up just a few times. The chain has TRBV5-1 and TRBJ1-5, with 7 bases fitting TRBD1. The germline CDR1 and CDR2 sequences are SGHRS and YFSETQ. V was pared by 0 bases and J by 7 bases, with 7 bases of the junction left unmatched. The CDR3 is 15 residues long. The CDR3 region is CASSLEGTVQQPQHF. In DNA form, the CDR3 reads TGCGCCAGCAGCTTGGAGGGGACAGTTCAACAGCCCCAGCATTTT.

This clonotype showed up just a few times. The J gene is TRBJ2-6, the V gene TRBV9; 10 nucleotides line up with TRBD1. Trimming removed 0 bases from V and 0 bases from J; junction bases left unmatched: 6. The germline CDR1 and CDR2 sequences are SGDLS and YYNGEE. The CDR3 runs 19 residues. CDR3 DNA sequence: TGTGCCAGCAGCGTAGAAGGGACAGGGGTTACCTCTGGGGCCAACGTCCTGACTTTC. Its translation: CASSVEGTGVTSGANVLTF. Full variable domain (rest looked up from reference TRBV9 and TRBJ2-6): DSGVTQTPKHLITATGQRVTLRCSPRSGDLSVYWYQQSLDQGLQFLIQYYNGEERAKGNILERFSAQQFPDLHSELNLSSLELGDSALYFCASSVEGTGVTSGANVLTFGAGSRLTVL.

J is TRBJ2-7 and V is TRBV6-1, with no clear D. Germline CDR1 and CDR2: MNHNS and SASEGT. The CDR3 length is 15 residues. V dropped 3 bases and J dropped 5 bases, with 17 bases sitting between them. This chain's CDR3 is CASSEKIRLTDEQYF. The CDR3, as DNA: TGTGCCAGCAGTGAGAAGATCAGACTTACCGACGAGCAGTACTTC.

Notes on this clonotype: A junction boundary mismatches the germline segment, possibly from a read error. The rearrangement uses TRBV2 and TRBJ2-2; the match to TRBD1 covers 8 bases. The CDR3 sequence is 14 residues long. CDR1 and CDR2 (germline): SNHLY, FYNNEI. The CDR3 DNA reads TGTGCCAGGAGTGGGGACAGGCGGACCGGGGAGCTGTTTTTT. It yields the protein CARSGDRRTGELFF.

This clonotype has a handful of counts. The CDR3 loop reads CASSASSGYGYTF. The CDR3 DNA reads TGTGCCAGCAGTGCTTCCAGCGGCTATGGCTACACCTTC. V usage is TRBV6-1 and J usage is TRBJ1-2; D is unclear. CDR3 length: 13 residues. The V and J ends lost 4 bases and 4 bases respectively, with 10 bases between them. Germline CDR1 is MNHNS and CDR2 is SASEGT.

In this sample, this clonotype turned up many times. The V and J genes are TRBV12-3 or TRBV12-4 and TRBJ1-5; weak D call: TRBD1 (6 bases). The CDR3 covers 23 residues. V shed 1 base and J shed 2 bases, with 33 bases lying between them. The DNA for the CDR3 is TGTGCCAGCAGTTTAGTCCTCCGGTCCCGGGCCGAGGGGGGGAAAATCCGCAATCAGCCCCAGCATTTT. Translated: CASSLVLRSRAEGGKIRNQPQHF.

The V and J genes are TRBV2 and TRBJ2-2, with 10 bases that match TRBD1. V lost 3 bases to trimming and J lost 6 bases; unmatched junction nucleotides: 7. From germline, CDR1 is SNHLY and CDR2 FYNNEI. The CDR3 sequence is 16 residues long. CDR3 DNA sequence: TGTGCCAGCAGTGAGGTGACAGGGGGCGTCTCCGGGGAGCTGTTTTTT. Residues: CASSEVTGGVSGELFF.

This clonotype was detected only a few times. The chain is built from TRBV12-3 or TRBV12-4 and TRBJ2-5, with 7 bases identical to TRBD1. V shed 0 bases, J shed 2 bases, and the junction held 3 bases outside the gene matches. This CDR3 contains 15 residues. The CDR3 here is CASSLAGQSQETQYF. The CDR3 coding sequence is TGTGCCAGCAGTTTAGCGGGACAGTCACAAGAGACCCAGTACTTC.

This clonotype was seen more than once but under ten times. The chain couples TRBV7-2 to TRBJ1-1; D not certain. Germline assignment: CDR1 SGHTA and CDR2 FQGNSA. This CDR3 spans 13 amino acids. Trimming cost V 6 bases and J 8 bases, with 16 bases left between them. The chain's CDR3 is CASSSDPRAEAFF. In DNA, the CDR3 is TGTGCCAGCAGTTCCGATCCCCGAGCGGAAGCTTTCTTT.

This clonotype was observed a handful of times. The CDR3 spells CASSWAGSSYEQYF. The CDR3 DNA is TGCGCCAGCAGCTGGGCCGGCTCCTCCTACGAGCAGTACTTC. The chain joins TRBV5-1 to TRBJ2-7; D is uncertain. The CDR3 consists of 14 residues. V lost 3 bases and J lost 0, with 10 bases in between. Germline V gives CDR1 SGHRS, CDR2 YFSETQ.

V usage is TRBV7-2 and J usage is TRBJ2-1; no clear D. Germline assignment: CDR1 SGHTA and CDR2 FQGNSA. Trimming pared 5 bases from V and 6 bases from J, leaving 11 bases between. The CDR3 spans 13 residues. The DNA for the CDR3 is TGTGCCAGCAGCGACGGTGTGGGCAATGAGCAGTTCTTC. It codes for CASSDGVGNEQFF. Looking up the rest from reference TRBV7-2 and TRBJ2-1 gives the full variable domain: GAGVSQSPSNKVTEKGKDVELRCDPISGHTALYWYRQSLGQGLEFLIYFQGNSAPDKSGLPSDRFSAERTGGSVSTLTIQRTQQEDSAVYLCASSDGVGNEQFFGPGTRLTVL.

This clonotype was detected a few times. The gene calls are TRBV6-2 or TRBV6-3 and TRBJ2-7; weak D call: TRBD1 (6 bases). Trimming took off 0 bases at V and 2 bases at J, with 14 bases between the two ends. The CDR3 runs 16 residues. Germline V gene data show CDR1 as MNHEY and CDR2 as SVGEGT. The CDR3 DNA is TGTGCCAGCAGTTACTCTTGGGTACAGGGCACCTACGAGCAGTACTTC. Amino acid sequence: CASSYSWVQGTYEQYF.

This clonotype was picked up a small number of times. The CDR3 nucleotides are TGTGCCACCAGCAGAGATATGCAGAATCAGGGCTACACCTTC. As protein: CATSRDMQNQGYTF. The chain uses TRBV15 and TRBJ1-2, with D hard to call. The CDR3 runs 14 residues. The V and J ends lost 0 bases and 8 bases respectively, with 13 bases between them. Germline V gene data show CDR1 as LNHNV and CDR2 as YYDKDF (reference sequence). The complete variable domain, with remaining parts taken from reference TRBV15 and TRBJ1-2, reads DAMVIQNPRYQVTQFGKPVTLSCSQTLNHNVMYWYQQKSSQAPKLLFHYYDKDFNNEADTPDNFQSRRPNTSFCFLDIRSPGLGDTAMYLCATSRDMQNQGYTFGSGTRLTVV.

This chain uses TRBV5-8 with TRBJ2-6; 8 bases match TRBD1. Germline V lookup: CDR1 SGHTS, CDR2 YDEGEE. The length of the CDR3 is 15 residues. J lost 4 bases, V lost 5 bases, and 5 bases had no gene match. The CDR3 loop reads CASRRQGTGANVLTF. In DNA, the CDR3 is TGTGCCAGCAGAAGACAGGGGACCGGGGCCAACGTCCTGACTTTC.

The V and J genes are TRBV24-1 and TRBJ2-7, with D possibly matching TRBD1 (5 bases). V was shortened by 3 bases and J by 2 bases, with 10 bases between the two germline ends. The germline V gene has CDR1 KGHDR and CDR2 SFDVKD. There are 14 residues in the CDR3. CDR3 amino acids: CATSDPTVPYEQYF. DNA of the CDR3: TGTGCCACCAGTGATCCGACAGTCCCCTACGAGCAGTACTTC.

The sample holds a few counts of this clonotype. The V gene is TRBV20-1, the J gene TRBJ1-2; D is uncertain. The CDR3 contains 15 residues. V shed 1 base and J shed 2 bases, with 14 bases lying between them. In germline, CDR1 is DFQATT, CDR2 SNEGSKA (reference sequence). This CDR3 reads CSARGTEGWNYGYTF. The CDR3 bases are TGCAGTGCTAGAGGAACTGAGGGTTGGAACTATGGCTACACCTTC.

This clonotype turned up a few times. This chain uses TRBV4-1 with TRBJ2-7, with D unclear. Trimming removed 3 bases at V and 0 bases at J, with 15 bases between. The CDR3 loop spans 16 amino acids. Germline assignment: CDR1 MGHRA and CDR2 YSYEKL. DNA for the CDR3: TGCGCCAGCAGCCACTTTATGAAGCCCCACTCCTACGAGCAGTACTTC. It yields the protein CASSHFMKPHSYEQYF.

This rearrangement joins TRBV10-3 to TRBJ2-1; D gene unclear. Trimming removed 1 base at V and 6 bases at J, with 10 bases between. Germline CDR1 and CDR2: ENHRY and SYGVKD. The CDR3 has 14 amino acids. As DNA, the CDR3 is TGTGCCATCAGTGAGTGGATGGGTCTCAATGAGCAGTTCTTC. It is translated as CAISEWMGLNEQFF.

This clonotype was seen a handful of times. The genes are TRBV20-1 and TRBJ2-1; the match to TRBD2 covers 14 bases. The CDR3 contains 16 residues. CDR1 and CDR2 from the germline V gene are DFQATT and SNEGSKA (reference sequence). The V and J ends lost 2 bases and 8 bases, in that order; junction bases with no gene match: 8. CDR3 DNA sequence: TGCAGTGCTAGATCCCCCCGACTAGCGGGAGGGTATGAGCAGTTCTTC. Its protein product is CSARSPRLAGGYEQFF.

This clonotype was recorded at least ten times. CDR3 nucleotide sequence: TGTGCCAGCAGTTTGCCACTAGCGGGAGTCAATGAGCAGTTCTTC. Translation gives CASSLPLAGVNEQFF. V gene TRBV28 combines with J gene TRBJ2-1; 11 bases fit TRBD2. Germline-derived CDR1 and CDR2 are MDHEN and SYDVKM. The CDR3 totals 15 residues. With V trimmed by 3 bases and J by 6 bases, 4 bases remained unmatched.